This T cell receptor beta chain was profiled in a study of cytomegalovirus exposure and HLA in healthy donors. Germline V gives CDR1 MNHEY, CDR2 SVGAGI. This CDR3 comprises 15 residues. Trimming took 4 bases from V and 1 from J, leaving 11 bases between them. PCR amplification relied on 60 Vbeta primers (plus 13 Jbeta primers). Some clones are missing from TCRdb's copy, which holds only in-frame ones; the method was immunoSEQ multiplex PCR. The sample yields fewer than 150,000 clones, over 65% seen once. The chain recombines TRBV6-5 with TRBJ1-5; possible D gene TRBD1, 5 bases. The receptor was derived from a woman between 50 and 59 years old in good health and CMV-seropositive. Sequencing used PBMCs. This chain's CDR3 is CASSSDRQSNQPQHF. The DNA for the CDR3 is TGTGCCAGCAGTTCCGACAGACAAAGCAATCAGCCCCAGCATTTT.